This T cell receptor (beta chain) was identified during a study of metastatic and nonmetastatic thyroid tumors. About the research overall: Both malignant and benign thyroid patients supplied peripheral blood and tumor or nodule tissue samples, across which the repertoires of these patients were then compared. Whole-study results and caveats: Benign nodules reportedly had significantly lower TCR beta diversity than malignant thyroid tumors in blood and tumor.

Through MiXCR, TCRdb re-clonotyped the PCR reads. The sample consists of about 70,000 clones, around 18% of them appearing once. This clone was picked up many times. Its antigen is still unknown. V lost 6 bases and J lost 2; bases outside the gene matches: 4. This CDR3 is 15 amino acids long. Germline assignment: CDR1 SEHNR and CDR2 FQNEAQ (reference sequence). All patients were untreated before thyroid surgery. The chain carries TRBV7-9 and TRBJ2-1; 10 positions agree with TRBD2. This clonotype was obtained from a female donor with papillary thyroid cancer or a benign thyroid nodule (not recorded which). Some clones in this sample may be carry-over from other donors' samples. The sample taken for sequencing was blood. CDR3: CASSSSGSPYNEQFF. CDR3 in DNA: TGTGCCAGCAGTTCTAGCGGGAGCCCCTACAATGAGCAGTTCTTC.